Presented here are 11 T cell receptor beta chains from one specimen sequenced in a study of cytomegalovirus exposure and HLA in healthy donors (dated by TCRdb to about 2017). Libraries were prepared through the immunoSEQ multiplex PCR assay. A mixture of 60 forward primers for TCR Vbeta segments and 13 reverse primers for TCR Jbeta segments was used in the multiplex PCR. TCRdb re-hosts the immuneACCESS table, in-frame sequences only. Its copies lack some clones; in the studies checked, an unresolved V gene accounts for under half of them, and the cause for the rest is not known. The sample has about 82,000 clones on record, 10% of them singletons. Together, the top ten hold around 26% of the sample. Sequencing was done on a sample of PBMCs. The receptors were sampled from a man aged 55 to 70 in good health and CMV-seropositive.

The table lists this clone with many counts. The chain employs TRBV7-6 and TRBJ1-1, with TRBD1 as a possible D gene (6 bases). The germline V gene has CDR1 SGHVS and CDR2 FNYEAQ. V was clipped by 6 bases and J by 1 base, with 9 bases between them. The CDR3 is 13 amino acids. The CDR3 DNA reads as TGTGCCAGCAGGGTACAGGGGAACACTGAAGCTTTCTTT. It specifies CASRVQGNTEAFF.

V gene TRBV28 combines with J gene TRBJ2-1, with D maybe TRBD2 (7 bases). Germline-derived CDR1 and CDR2 are MDHEN and SYDVKM. The CDR3 loop spans 12 amino acids. Trimming removed 8 bases at V and 8 bases at J, with 13 bases between. Here the CDR3 reads CASGGAADEQFF. CDR3 DNA sequence: TGTGCCAGCGGGGGGGCCGCCGATGAGCAGTTCTTC.

This sequence joins TRBV10-2 and TRBJ2-1, with D hard to call. Between the trimmed V and J ends, which lost 2 bases and 4 bases, there was a span of 3 bases. The CDR3 has 12 residues. CDR1 is WSHSY, CDR2 SAAADI, per germline. The CDR3 DNA is TGCGCCAGCAGTGAGGCGTACAATGAGCAGTTCTTC. Protein sequence: CASSEAYNEQFF.

The chain carries TRBV20-1 and TRBJ1-5; perhaps TRBD1 as D (6 bases). CDR1 is DFQATT and CDR2 is SNEGSKA in the germline V gene (reference sequence). This CDR3 has 10 amino acids. The CDR3 loop reads CSVRGQPQHF. As DNA, the CDR3 is TGCAGCGTAAGGGGGCAGCCCCAGCATTTT.

As to this clone: Other DNA sequences from this sample encode an identical CDR3 as well. The chain couples TRBV18 to TRBJ2-6; 10 bases align to TRBD1. Germline CDR1 is KGHSH and CDR2 is LQKENI. V was pared by 0 bases and J by 2 bases, with 1 base of the junction left unmatched. The CDR3 runs to 17 residues. The CDR3 is CASSPPGQGAGANVLTF. In DNA, the CDR3 is TGTGCCAGCTCACCACCCGGACAGGGGGCTGGGGCCAACGTCCTGACTTTC.

In its sample, this clone was seen a few times. The V and J genes are TRBV14 and TRBJ1-1, with D perhaps TRBD1 (5 bases). Trimming removed 0 bases at V and 4 bases at J, with 12 bases between. CDR1 is SGHDN and CDR2 is FVKESK in the germline V gene. There are 15 residues in the CDR3. Here the CDR3 DNA reads TGTGCCAGCAGCCAAGATTTGGGGGGTACCACTGAAGCTTTCTTT. Its protein product is CASSQDLGGTTEAFF.

CDR3 nucleotides: TGCAGCGCCCTCGAGCGGGATAGAACAGATACGCAGTATTTT. Translated: CSALERDRTDTQYF. The V call is TRBV29-1, the J call TRBJ2-3, with 7 bases fitting TRBD2. In germline, CDR1 is SQVTM, CDR2 ANQGSEA. The CDR3 runs to 14 residues. V lost 7 bases to trimming and J lost 3 bases; unmatched junction nucleotides: 10.

This chain joins TRBV6-6 and TRBJ1-4; the D gene is possibly TRBD1 (5 bases). Germline V gene lookup returns CDR1 MNHNY and CDR2 SVGAGI (reference sequence). The V end lost 6 bases, the J end lost 7 bases, and 12 bases lay between the germline ends. The CDR3 totals 13 residues. CDR3 residues: CASSERGVEKLFF. The CDR3 DNA sequence: TGTGCCAGCAGCGAAAGGGGCGTTGAAAAACTGTTTTTT.

The J gene is TRBJ2-2, the V gene TRBV18; TRBD1 matches 10 bases. After removal of 2 bases from V and 4 bases from J, the junction contained 10 bases not matched to a gene. This CDR3 region has 18 residues. CDR1 KGHSH and CDR2 LQKENI come from the germline V gene. The CDR3 coding sequence is TGTGCCAGCTCACCAAACGCCCCCGGGACAGGGGCCACCGGGGAGCTGTTTTTT. As protein: CASSPNAPGTGATGELFF. Filled out from reference TRBV18 and TRBJ2-2, the complete variable domain reads NAGVMQNPRHLVRRRGQEARLRCSPMKGHSHVYWYRQLPEEGLKFMVYLQKENIIDESGMPKERFSAEFPKEGPSILRIQQVVRGDSAAYFCASSPNAPGTGATGELFFGEGSRLTVL.

As DNA, the CDR3 is TGCAGTGCTAGCTTAGAGACCCAGTACTTC. Protein product: CSASLETQYF. The rearrangement uses TRBV20-1 and TRBJ2-5, with D uncertain. The CDR3 covers 10 residues. Between the trimmed V and J ends, which lost 3 bases and 4 bases, there was a span of 3 bases. Germline loops: CDR1 DFQATT, CDR2 SNEGSKA (reference sequence).

The chain has TRBV5-8 and TRBJ2-3; D unresolved. Trimming stripped 3 bases from V and 6 bases from J, with 11 bases between. Looked up from germline, CDR1 is SGHTS and CDR2 is YDEGEE. This CDR3 has 13 residues. In nucleotides, the CDR3 is TGTGCCAGCAGCTCCAATAGCTTGGATACGCAGTATTTT. Its protein is CASSSNSLDTQYF.